Sequencing of this TCR beta chain was carried out in a study of blood T cell repertoires in COVID-19. Whole-study context: Specimens from acute and convalescent COVID-19 originated in the United States, Italy and Spain. T cells, B-cell-depleted T cells, or PBMCs supplied cDNA or gDNA.

Authors' methods: Reference gene primer amplification gave estimated nucleated cell counts. Assay used: immunoSEQ multiplex PCR; TCRdb lists only in-frame clones, some missing. V and J calls and clone size come straight from that table; D and trimming were deduced from the DNA. Among about 240,000 clones, over 75% were seen once, and the ten largest hold just under 0.8%. The germline CDR1 and CDR2 sequences are SEHNR and FQNEAQ (reference sequence). V was pared by 5 bases and J by 5 bases, with 21 bases between. The CDR3 is 16 residues long. This rearrangement joins TRBV7-9 to TRBJ2-5, with TRBD1 as a possible D gene (6 bases). The source material was peripheral blood. The TCR was taken from a woman younger than 45 with acute or convalescent COVID-19. DNA of the CDR3: TGTGCCAGCAGCCCCAGGACAGTCCCGGATATGGAGACCCAGTACTTC. Translation gives CASSPRTVPDMETQYF.